This TCR beta chain was captured in a study of early T cells in non-severe SARS-CoV-2 infection. General study findings and limits: Anti-spike CD8 responses were favored by VDJdb matching, which missed private and CD4 specificities.

One entry per CDR3 protein results from TCRdb running MiXCR on the 5' RACE reads. The profile covers approximately 46,000 distinct CDR3 sequences, with about 25% appearing a single time and 4.6% taken by the ten largest. The V end was cut by 3 bases, the J end by 0 bases, with 11 bases between. Germline assignment: CDR1 WSHSY and CDR2 SAAADI. The CDR3 runs to 16 residues. By frequency in the sample, this clonotype is medium-sized (0.01 to 0.1%). Its specificity is not known. The sequence came from an adult who was a healthcare worker with PCR-confirmed SARS-CoV-2 infection or an uninfected control (not recorded which). Here the sequenced sample was whole blood, taken at baseline. J is TRBJ2-2 and V is TRBV10-2, with unresolved D. CDR3 DNA sequence: TGCGCCAGCAGTGAACGGCCGGGCCCGAACACCGGGGAGCTGTTTTTT. Translating it yields CASSERPGPNTGELFF.